The 32 T cell receptor beta chains below come from one sample, sequenced in a study of T cells after yellow fever vaccination. TCRdb itself ran the 5' RACE reads through MiXCR, one entry per CDR3 protein. The sample has more than 90,000 distinct CDR3 sequences; 7.5% to 9.5% are singletons. The input for sequencing was CD8+ T cells sorted from PBMCs, taken 45 days after the yellow fever booster vaccination. These receptors were collected from a man younger than 40 who received the YFV17D yellow fever vaccine.

This clonotype was detected many times. This chain joins TRBV27 and TRBJ2-3; 10 bases line up with TRBD2. There are 17 residues in the CDR3. Trimming took 6 bases from V and 2 from J; bases not matched to a gene: 11. The germline V gene has CDR1 MNHEY and CDR2 SMNVEV (reference sequence). CDR3 in DNA: TGTGCCAGCAGCCACGGACTAGCGGAATCGATCACAGATACGCAGTATTTT. This encodes CASSHGLAESITDTQYF.

This clonotype was counted ten times or more. V gene TRBV5-1 combines with J gene TRBJ2-7; D possibly corresponds to TRBD1 (5 bases). There are 15 residues in the CDR3. Trimming took off 0 bases at V and 2 bases at J, with 12 bases between the two ends. The germline V gene has CDR1 SGHRS and CDR2 YFSETQ. The CDR3 DNA follows: TGCGCCAGCAGCTTGGATACAGGTTCGCCCTACGAGCAGTACTTC. Protein sequence: CASSLDTGSPYEQYF.

Comments on this clonotype: A single base separates this from a much larger clone, so it may be a read error. The CDR3 ends on some other residue instead of the conserved phenylalanine or tryptophan, so this is likely a read error. The gene calls are TRBV3-1 and TRBJ2-7; no definite D call. There are 12 residues in the CDR3. CDR1 and CDR2 from the germline V gene are LGHDT and YNNKEL (reference sequence). Trimming pared 4 bases from V and 6 bases from J, leaving 10 bases between. The CDR3: CASSPSGFEQYS. In DNA, the CDR3 is TGTGCCAGCAGCCCCTCCGGGTTCGAGCAGTACTCC.

The V gene is TRBV5-6, the J gene TRBJ2-7; no definite D call. The germline V gene has CDR1 SGHDT and CDR2 YYEEEE. The V and J ends lost 1 base and 3 bases respectively, with 11 bases between them. CDR3 size: 14 residues. CDR3 DNA sequence: TGTGCCAGCAGCTTGTACGACTCCTACTACGAGCAGTACTTC. Its protein is CASSLYDSYYEQYF. Drawing the rest from reference TRBV5-6 and TRBJ2-7, the complete variable domain is DAGVTQSPTHLIKTRGQQVTLRCSPKSGHDTVSWYQQALGQGPQFIFQYYEEEERQRGNFPDRFSGHQFPNYSSELNVNALLLGDSALYLCASSLYDSYYEQYFGPGTRLTVT.

The J gene is TRBJ2-7, the V gene TRBV5-1; 13 positions agree with TRBD2. The V segment lost 3 bases and the J segment 5 bases; nucleotides outside the gene matches: 8. There are 16 residues in the CDR3. Germline-derived CDR1 and CDR2 are SGHRS and YFSETQ. The CDR3: CASSSGLAGVDDEQYF. The DNA of the CDR3 is TGCGCCAGCAGCTCCGGACTAGCGGGAGTTGACGACGAGCAGTACTTC.

V and J are TRBV24-1 and TRBJ2-1; TRBD2 agrees at 9 bases. Germline assignment: CDR1 KGHDR and CDR2 SFDVKD. This CDR3 comprises 16 residues. Germline trimming cut 2 bases from V and 8 bases from J; bases unmatched to any gene: 9. In DNA form, the CDR3 reads TGTGCCACCAGTGATTCATTAGCGGGAGTAGTCTATGAGCAGTTCTTC. Amino acid sequence: CATSDSLAGVVYEQFF.

This clonotype was seen many times. V is TRBV20-1 and J is TRBJ2-1; D is perhaps TRBD2 (6 bases). With 6 bases removed from V and 0 bases from J, the gap between germline ends came to 15 bases. The CDR3 consists of 15 residues. Germline V gene sequence: CDR1 DFQATT, CDR2 SNEGSKA (reference sequence). CDR3 in amino acids: CSAKGDFSSYNEQFF. The CDR3 region has the DNA TGCAGTGCCAAAGGGGACTTTAGCTCCTACAATGAGCAGTTCTTC.

This clonotype has a single count. This may be a read error: a much more frequent sequence differs by one nucleotide. The genes are TRBV12-3 or TRBV12-4 and TRBJ2-5, with 10 nucleotides matching TRBD2. After removal of 4 bases from V and 5 bases from J, the junction contained 10 bases not matched to a gene. The CDR3 is 16 residues long. Here the CDR3 DNA reads TGTGCCAGCAGTTCAATTGGGACTAGCGATGATGAGACCCAGTACTTC. This encodes CASSSIGTSDDETQYF.

This clonotype was seen a handful of times. The CDR3 nucleotides are TGCGCCAGCAGACGGACAGGGGACCCCTACGAGCAGTACTTC. This sequence encodes CASRRTGDPYEQYF. This chain joins TRBV5-1 and TRBJ2-7; 9 bases are a match to TRBD1. The V and J ends lost 5 bases and 2 bases, in that order; junction bases with no gene match: 5. Germline V gives CDR1 SGHRS, CDR2 YFSETQ. CDR3 length: 14 residues.

This clonotype occurred many times. The chain carries TRBV7-2 and TRBJ2-7; the D gene is possibly TRBD1 (5 bases). The CDR3 spans 13 residues. Germline-derived CDR1 and CDR2 are SGHTA and FQGNSA. V shed 5 bases and J shed 1 base, with 9 bases lying between them. The DNA for the CDR3 is TGTGCCAGCAGCCCGGACATATCCTACGAGCAGTACTTC. This encodes CASSPDISYEQYF.

Ten or more counts support this clonotype. Here the CDR3 reads CSGSSGEQFF. CDR3 nucleotide sequence: TGCAGCGGCAGTAGCGGGGAGCAGTTCTTC. The chain has TRBV29-1 and TRBJ2-1, with 7 bases lining up with TRBD2. Germline V gives CDR1 SQVTM, CDR2 ANQGSEA. This CDR3 spans 10 amino acids. After removal of 7 bases from V and 10 bases from J, the junction contained 4 bases not matched to a gene.

This clonotype was picked up many times. The chain links TRBV6-2 or TRBV6-3 to TRBJ2-1; D remains unclear. Germline V gene data show CDR1 as MNHEY and CDR2 as SVGEGT. The CDR3 loop spans 17 amino acids. V shed 1 base and J shed 2 bases, with 15 bases lying between them. CDR3 DNA sequence: TGTGCCAGCAGTTACTACGTTCTGGATAGTACCTACAATGAGCAGTTCTTC. This sequence encodes CASSYYVLDSTYNEQFF.

In its sample, this clonotype was seen a few times. This rearrangement joins TRBV12-3 or TRBV12-4 to TRBJ2-5, with D hard to call. Trimming pared 3 bases from V and 1 base from J, leaving 15 bases between. This CDR3 region has 16 residues. CDR3 loop: CASSFWSGQAQETQYF. In DNA, the CDR3 is TGTGCCAGCAGTTTCTGGTCTGGGCAGGCCCAAGAGACCCAGTACTTC.

The table lists this clonotype with many counts. The chain carries TRBV7-6 and TRBJ2-7, with D perhaps TRBD2 (5 bases). This CDR3 is 15 amino acids long. The V end was cut by 0 bases, the J end by 0 bases, with 9 bases between. Germline V CDR1 and CDR2: SGHVS, FNYEAQ. CDR3 sequence: CASSLALGLSYEQYF. CDR3 bases: TGTGCCAGCAGCTTAGCACTAGGGCTCTCCTACGAGCAGTACTTC.

The gene calls are TRBV6-5 and TRBJ2-7, with D possibly being TRBD1 (6 bases). The CDR3 loop spans 14 amino acids. The V end lost 2 bases, the J end lost 3 bases, and 11 bases lay between the germline ends. Germline V CDR1 and CDR2: MNHEY, SVGAGI. The CDR3 DNA sequence: TGTGCCAGCAGTTACGGGACACAAGGCTACGAGCAGTACTTC. Translated, it gives CASSYGTQGYEQYF.

This clonotype has a count of ten or more. This CDR3 reads CASTVDTQYF. The CDR3 DNA is TGCGCCAGCACGGTTGATACGCAGTATTTT. The chain couples TRBV5-1 to TRBJ2-3; D is undetermined. Germline V gene lookup returns CDR1 SGHRS and CDR2 YFSETQ. The V gene lost 6 bases and the J gene lost 6 bases, with 5 bases spanning the gap. The CDR3 is 10 residues long.

This clonotype was seen many times. J is TRBJ2-5 and V is TRBV5-6, with D unresolved. The ends were cut back, 2 bases at V and 5 bases at J, with 13 bases in the middle. This CDR3 comprises 14 residues. Germline-derived CDR1 and CDR2 are SGHDT and YYEEEE. CDR3 DNA: TGTGCCAGCAGCTTTTGGAGTGGCGCGGAGACCCAGTACTTC. The encoded protein is CASSFWSGAETQYF.

This clonotype was recorded at least ten times. J is TRBJ2-1 and V is TRBV20-1, with 8 positions matching TRBD2. Germline CDR1 DFQATT, CDR2 SNEGSKA (reference sequence). The CDR3 covers 13 residues. In DNA, the CDR3 is TGCATCGGTAGCGGGATAAACCACAATGAGCAGTTCTTC. It specifies CIGSGINHNEQFF.

This clonotype has a count of ten or more. This chain uses TRBV11-1 with TRBJ2-1; either TRBD1 or TRBD2 may fit D (5 bases each). The germline V gene encodes CDR1 SGHAT and CDR2 FQDESV (reference sequence). The length of the CDR3 is 18 residues. V shed 5 bases and J shed 0 bases, with 20 bases lying between them. The CDR3 nucleotides are TGTGCCAGCAGCCCCCTGGGGGACCTAAGCGGCTCCTACAATGAGCAGTTCTTC. Protein: CASSPLGDLSGSYNEQFF.

This clonotype has only a few counts. This rearrangement joins TRBV4-2 to TRBJ2-1; the D gene is possibly TRBD2 (6 bases). Between the trimmed V and J ends, which lost 1 base and 0 bases, there was a span of 16 bases. Germline-derived CDR1 and CDR2 are LGHNA and YNFKEQ. This CDR3 region has 18 residues. The CDR3 sequence: CASSQGVSSGFSYNEQFF. The CDR3 DNA sequence: TGTGCCAGCAGCCAAGGAGTATCCAGCGGGTTCTCCTACAATGAGCAGTTCTTC.

In its sample, this clonotype was seen a few times. CDR3 region: CASSLENVGVGNQPQHF. CDR3 in DNA: TGTGCCAGCAGCTTAGAGAATGTCGGGGTTGGCAATCAGCCCCAGCATTTT. This rearrangement joins TRBV7-9 to TRBJ1-5; D gene uncertain. V dropped 1 base and J dropped 2 bases, with 15 bases sitting between them. The CDR3 loop spans 17 amino acids. CDR1 SEHNR and CDR2 FQNEAQ come from the germline V gene (reference sequence).

Ten or more counts support this clonotype. The chain carries TRBV4-2 and TRBJ1-5; no reliable D call. CDR1 is LGHNA and CDR2 is YNFKEQ in the germline V gene. Trimming left V 0 bases short and J 7 bases short, with 13 bases between. CDR3 length: 15 residues. The chain's CDR3 is CASSQDERSGQPQHF. Written as DNA, the CDR3 is TGTGCCAGCAGCCAAGATGAACGATCGGGCCAGCCCCAGCATTTT.

This clonotype has a handful of counts. The chain joins TRBV4-1 to TRBJ1-4; D remains ambiguous. CDR1 and CDR2 (germline): MGHRA, YSYEKL. The CDR3 spans 16 residues. Trimming removed 0 bases at V and 5 bases at J, with 13 bases between. In nucleotides, the CDR3 is TGCGCCAGCAGCCAAGAGCTATCCGTCTGGAATGAAAAACTGTTTTTT. It is translated as CASSQELSVWNEKLFF.

This clonotype came up many times. This sequence joins TRBV6-6 and TRBJ2-2; D gene unclear. Per germline, CDR1 MNHNY and CDR2 SVGAGI (reference sequence). The CDR3 covers 13 residues. V dropped 5 bases and J dropped 0 bases, with 4 bases sitting between them. In DNA form, the CDR3 reads TGTGCCAGCAGTCAGGCGAACACCGGGGAGCTGTTTTTT. Protein: CASSQANTGELFF.

In this sample, this clonotype turned up a few times. The chain is built from TRBV4-3 and TRBJ2-3; no clear D. The V gene's germline CDR1 is LGHNA and CDR2 YSLEER. The CDR3 is made up of 18 amino acids. Trimming shortened V by 4 bases and J by 6 bases, and 26 bases separated the two germline ends. The CDR3 nucleotides are TGCGCCAGCAGCCCCGGCCTAAGGACGCAGACCTTCACGGATACGCAGTATTTT. This sequence encodes CASSPGLRTQTFTDTQYF.

Ten or more counts support this clonotype. V is TRBV20-1 and J is TRBJ2-5, with 9 bases fitting TRBD2. The germline V gene has CDR1 DFQATT and CDR2 SNEGSKA (reference sequence). Unmatched junction bases numbered 10, after V lost 6 bases and J lost 5 bases. This CDR3 region has 14 residues. The CDR3 DNA sequence: TGCAGTGCCGAGGGACTAGCCGAGTGGGAGACCCAGTACTTC. This translates into CSAEGLAEWETQYF.

The chain joins TRBV6-1 to TRBJ1-5; 9 nucleotides align to TRBD1. The V segment lost 5 bases and the J segment 3 bases; nucleotides outside the gene matches: 8. Germline V lookup: CDR1 MNHNS, CDR2 SASEGT. The length of the CDR3 is 16 residues. CDR3 region: CASSRSGQGYNQPQHF. The CDR3 coding sequence is TGTGCCAGCAGTCGGTCGGGACAGGGTTACAATCAGCCCCAGCATTTT.

This clonotype has more than one count but fewer than ten. The chain uses TRBV19 and TRBJ1-4; TRBD1 agrees at 7 bases. This CDR3 has 15 residues. Germline trimming cut 8 bases from V and 8 bases from J; bases unmatched to any gene: 14. Germline lookup yields CDR1 LNHDA and CDR2 SQIVND (reference sequence). CDR3 nucleotide sequence: TGTGCCAGTGGCCCAATCGACAGGGCCCCCGAAAAACTGTTTTTT. Residues: CASGPIDRAPEKLFF.

This clonotype was seen a handful of times. The chain carries TRBV4-3 and TRBJ2-3, with 8 bases lining up with TRBD1. This CDR3 comprises 15 residues. Germline assignment: CDR1 LGHNA and CDR2 YSLEER. With 1 base clipped from V and 4 bases from J, the junction kept 4 bases outside the gene matches. CDR3 protein: CASSQATGGADTQYF. Here the CDR3 DNA reads TGCGCCAGCAGCCAAGCAACAGGGGGAGCAGATACGCAGTATTTT.

V and J are TRBV12-3 or TRBV12-4 and TRBJ2-1, with 9 bases that match TRBD1. V trimming: 3 bases; J trimming: 9 bases; junction bases outside the gene matches: 9. CDR3 length: 15 residues. CDR3 loop: CASSFPDRGIGEQFF. In nucleotides, the CDR3 is TGTGCCAGCAGTTTCCCGGACAGGGGTATAGGTGAGCAGTTCTTC.

The rearrangement links TRBV12-3 or TRBV12-4 to TRBJ1-1; D not certain. V was clipped by 8 bases and J by 5 bases, with 18 bases between them. The CDR3 sequence is 14 residues long. In DNA, the CDR3 is TGTGCCAGCCGAGCCGATAACATGAGGACTGAAGCTTTCTTT. Protein sequence: CASRADNMRTEAFF.

The CDR3 nucleotides read TGTGCCAGCGACAACAGGCACGTAAGCTCCTACGAGCAGTACTTC. It translates to CASDNRHVSSYEQYF. The chain combines TRBV6-2 or TRBV6-3 with TRBJ2-7, with D possibly being TRBD1 (5 bases). The V and J ends lost 8 bases and 0 bases respectively, with 17 bases between them. Germline values: CDR1 MNHEY, CDR2 SVGEGT. This CDR3 spans 15 amino acids.